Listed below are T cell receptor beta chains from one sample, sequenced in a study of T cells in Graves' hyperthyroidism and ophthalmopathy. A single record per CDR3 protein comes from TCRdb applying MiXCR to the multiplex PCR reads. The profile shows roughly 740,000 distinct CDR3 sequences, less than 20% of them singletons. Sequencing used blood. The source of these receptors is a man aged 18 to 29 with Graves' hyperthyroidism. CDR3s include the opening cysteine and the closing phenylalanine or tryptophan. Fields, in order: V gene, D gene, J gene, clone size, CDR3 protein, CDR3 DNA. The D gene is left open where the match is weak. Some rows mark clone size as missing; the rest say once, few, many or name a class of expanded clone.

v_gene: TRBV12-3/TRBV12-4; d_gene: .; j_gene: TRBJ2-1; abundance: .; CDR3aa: CASSPRPGIDEQFF; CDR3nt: TGTGCCAGCAGCCCCAGGCCCGGGATAGATGAGCAGTTCTTC
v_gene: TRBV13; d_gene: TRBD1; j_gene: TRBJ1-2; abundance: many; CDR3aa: CASSLYDRASDGYTF; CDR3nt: TGTGCCAGCAGCTTATATGACAGGGCTTCTGATGGCTACACCTTC
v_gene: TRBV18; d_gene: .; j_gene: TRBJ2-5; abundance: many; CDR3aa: CASSWAIQETQYF; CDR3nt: TGTGCCAGCTCATGGGCAATCCAAGAGACCCAGTACTTC
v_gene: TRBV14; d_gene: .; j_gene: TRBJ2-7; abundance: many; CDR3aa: CASSPLTGSPSYEQYF; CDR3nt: TGTGCCAGCAGCCCCCTGACAGGTTCTCCCTCCTACGAGCAGTACTTC
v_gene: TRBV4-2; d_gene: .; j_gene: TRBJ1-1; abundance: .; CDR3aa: CASSQALTMNTEAFF; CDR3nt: TGTGCCAGCAGCCAAGCCCTTACCATGAACACTGAAGCTTTCTTT
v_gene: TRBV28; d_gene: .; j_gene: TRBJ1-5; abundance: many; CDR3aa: CASSFASRQPQHF; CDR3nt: TGTGCCAGCAGTTTTGCGTCCAGACAGCCCCAGCATTTT
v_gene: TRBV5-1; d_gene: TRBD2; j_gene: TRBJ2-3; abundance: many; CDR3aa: CASSLDPAGLTDTQYF; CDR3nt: TGCGCCAGCAGCTTGGACCCAGCGGGACTCACAGATACGCAGTATTTT
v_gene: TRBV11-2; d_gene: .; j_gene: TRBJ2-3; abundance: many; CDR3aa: CASSSVGSGATSGTQYF; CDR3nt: TGTGCCAGCAGCTCCGTGGGCTCCGGGGCTACCTCGGGGACGCAGTATTTT
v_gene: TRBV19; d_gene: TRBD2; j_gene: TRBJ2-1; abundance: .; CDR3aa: CASRTRPSGSLFSSYNEQFF; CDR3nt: TGTGCCAGTAGAACTAGGCCTAGCGGGAGTCTATTTAGCTCCTACAATGAGCAGTTCTTC
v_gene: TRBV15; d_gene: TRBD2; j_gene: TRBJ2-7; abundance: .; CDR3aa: CATSRAHLAARSEQYF; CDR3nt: TGTGCCACCAGCAGAGCCCACCTAGCGGCACGCTCCGAGCAGTACTTC
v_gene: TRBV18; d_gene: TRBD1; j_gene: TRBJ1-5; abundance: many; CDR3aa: CASRQGDQPQHF; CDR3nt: TGTGCCAGCCGACAGGGAGATCAGCCCCAGCATTTT
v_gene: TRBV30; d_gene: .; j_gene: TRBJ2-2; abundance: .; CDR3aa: CAWSISNGELFF; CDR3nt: TGTGCCTGGAGTATTAGTAACGGGGAGCTGTTTTTT
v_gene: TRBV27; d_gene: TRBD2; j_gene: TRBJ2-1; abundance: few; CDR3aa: CASSLFGLAGDNEQFF; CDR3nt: TGTGCCAGCAGTTTATTTGGACTAGCGGGGGACAATGAGCAGTTCTTC
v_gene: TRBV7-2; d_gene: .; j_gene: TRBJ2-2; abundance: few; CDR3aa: CASRLYGELFF; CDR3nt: TGTGCCAGCAGATTGTATGGGGAGCTGTTTTTT
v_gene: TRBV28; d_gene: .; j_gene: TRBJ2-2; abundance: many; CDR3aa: CASFRRNTGELFF; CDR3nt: TGTGCCAGTTTTAGAAGGAACACCGGGGAGCTGTTTTTT
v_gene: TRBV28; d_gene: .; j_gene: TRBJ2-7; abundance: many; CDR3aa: CASRRGGSSYEQYF; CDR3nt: TGTGCCAGCCGGAGGGGGGGAAGCTCCTACGAGCAGTACTTC
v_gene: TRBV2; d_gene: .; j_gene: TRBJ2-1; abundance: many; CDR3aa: CASSERTTQIAQFF; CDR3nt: TGTGCCAGCAGTGAACGGACTACCCAGATCGCGCAGTTCTTC
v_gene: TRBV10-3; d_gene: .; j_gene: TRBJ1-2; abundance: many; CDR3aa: CAISGMRGYTF; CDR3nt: TGTGCCATCAGCGGTATGAGAGGCTACACCTTC
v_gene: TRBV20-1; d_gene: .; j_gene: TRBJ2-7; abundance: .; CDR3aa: CSARAAGTIRQYF; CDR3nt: TGCAGTGCTAGGGCGGCTGGGACAATACGGCAGTACTTC
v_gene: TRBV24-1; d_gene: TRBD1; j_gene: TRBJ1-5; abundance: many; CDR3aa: CAIGGTGFNQPQHF; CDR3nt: TGTGCCATCGGCGGGACAGGGTTCAATCAGCCCCAGCATTTT
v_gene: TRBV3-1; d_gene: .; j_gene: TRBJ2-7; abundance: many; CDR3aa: CASSIYDTDLYEQYF; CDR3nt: TGTGCCAGCAGCATATACGACACCGACCTCTACGAGCAGTACTTC
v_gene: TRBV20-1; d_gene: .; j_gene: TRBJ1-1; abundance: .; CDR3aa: CSARRGWMNTEAFF; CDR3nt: TGCAGTGCTAGGCGGGGGTGGATGAACACTGAAGCTTTCTTT
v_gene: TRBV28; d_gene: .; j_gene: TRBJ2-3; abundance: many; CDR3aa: CASSLLASKAQYF; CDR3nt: TGTGCCAGCAGTTTATTGGCTAGCAAGGCGCAGTATTTT
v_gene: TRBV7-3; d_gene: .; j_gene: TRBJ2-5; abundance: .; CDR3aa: CASSLSNQETQCF; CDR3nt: TGTGCCAGCAGCTTATCGAACCAAGAGACCCAGTGCTTC
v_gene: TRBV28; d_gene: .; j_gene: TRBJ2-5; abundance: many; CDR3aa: CASGAAKQYF; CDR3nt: TGTGCCAGCGGGGCCGCGAAACAGTACTTC
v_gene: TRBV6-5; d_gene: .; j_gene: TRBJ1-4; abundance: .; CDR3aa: CASSYSAAANEKLFF; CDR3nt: TGTGCCAGCAGTTACTCGGCCGCGGCTAATGAAAAACTGTTTTTT
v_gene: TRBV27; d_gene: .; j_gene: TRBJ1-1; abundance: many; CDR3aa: CASSLKGLRTEAFF; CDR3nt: TGTGCCAGCAGTTTGAAGGGACTGCGCACTGAAGCTTTCTTT
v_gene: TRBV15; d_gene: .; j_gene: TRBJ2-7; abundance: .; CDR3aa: CATSRDRGLSYEQYF; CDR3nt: TGTGCCACCAGCAGAGATCGAGGACTCTCCTACGAGCAGTACTTC
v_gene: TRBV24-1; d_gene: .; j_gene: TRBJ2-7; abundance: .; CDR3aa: CATAQTGEQYF; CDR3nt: TGTGCCACCGCGCAGACCGGTGAGCAGTACTTC
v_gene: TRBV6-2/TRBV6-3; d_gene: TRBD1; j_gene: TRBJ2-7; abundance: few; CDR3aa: CASSASGTGGGEQYF; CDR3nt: TGTGCCAGCAGTGCCTCCGGGACAGGGGGAGGCGAGCAGTACTTC
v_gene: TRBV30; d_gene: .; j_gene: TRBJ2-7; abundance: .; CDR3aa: CAFSSRRYEQYF; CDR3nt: TGTGCCTTCTCGAGTCGGCGCTACGAGCAGTACTTC
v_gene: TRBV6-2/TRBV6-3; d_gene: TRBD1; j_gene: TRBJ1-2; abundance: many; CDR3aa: CASSTRTGGIYGYTF; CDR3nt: TGTGCCAGCAGTACGCGGACAGGGGGCATCTATGGCTACACCTTC
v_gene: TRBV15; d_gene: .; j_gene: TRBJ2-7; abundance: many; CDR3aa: CATSSRDGSYEQYF; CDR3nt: TGTGCCACCAGTTCCCGGGACGGCTCCTACGAGCAGTACTTC
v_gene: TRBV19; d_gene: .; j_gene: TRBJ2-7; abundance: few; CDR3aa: CASSSGPASSYEQYF; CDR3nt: TGTGCCAGTAGTTCTGGTCCAGCAAGTTCCTACGAGCAGTACTTC
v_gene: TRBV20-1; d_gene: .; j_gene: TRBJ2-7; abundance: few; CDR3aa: CSALDSGPPYEQYF; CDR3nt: TGCAGTGCTCTGGACTCAGGGCCCCCCTACGAGCAGTACTTC
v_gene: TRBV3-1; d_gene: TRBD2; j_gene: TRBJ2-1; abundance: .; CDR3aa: CASSQDLAGGLSYNEQFF; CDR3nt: TGTGCCAGCAGCCAAGATCTAGCGGGAGGGCTGTCCTACAATGAGCAGTTCTTC
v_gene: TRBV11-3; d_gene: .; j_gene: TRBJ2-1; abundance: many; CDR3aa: CASSPLAYNEQFF; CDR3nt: TGTGCCAGCAGCCCCCTAGCCTACAATGAGCAGTTCTTC
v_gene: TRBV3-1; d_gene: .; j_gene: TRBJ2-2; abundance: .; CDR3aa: CASRGGGHTGELFF; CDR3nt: TGTGCCAGCAGAGGGGGGGGCCACACCGGGGAGCTGTTTTTT
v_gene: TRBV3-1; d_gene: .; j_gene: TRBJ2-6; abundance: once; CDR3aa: CASSQVGPNAGANVLTF; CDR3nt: TGTGCCAGCAGCCAAGTGGGGCCTAACGCTGGGGCCAACGTCCTGACTTTC
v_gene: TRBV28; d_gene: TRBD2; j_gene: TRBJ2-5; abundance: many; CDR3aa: CASSHGGVTLQETQYF; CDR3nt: TGTGCCAGCAGCCATGGGGGGGTGACTCTTCAAGAGACCCAGTACTTC